The entry below describes one T cell receptor beta chain. The antigen is undetermined. Germline trimming cut 2 bases from V and 6 bases from J; bases unmatched to any gene: 2. The germline V gene has CDR1 LGHNA and CDR2 YNFKEQ. The CDR3 covers 13 residues. The study ran its PCR with 60 Vbeta and 13 Jbeta primers. Generated by immunoSEQ multiplex PCR, the TCRdb table keeps only in-frame clones and is missing some. In the table there are roughly 160,000 clones, roughly 70% of which are singletons. The sample belongs to a study of cytomegalovirus exposure and HLA in healthy donors. The overall study: Among about 179 million T cells, an earlier analysis found 117 million unique TCR beta sequences.

Study results and caveats: It was 150 to 200 TCR beta chains that were listed as cytomegalovirus-associated. Three chains linked to CMV were shown in vitro to be specific for CMV antigens.

The sequenced material came from PBMCs. The receptor was derived from a woman younger than 30 in good health and CMV-seropositive. J is TRBJ2-3 and V is TRBV4-2; TRBD2 matches at 7 bases. The CDR3 DNA reads TGTGCCAGCAGCCAATTACTAGCGGATACGCAGTATTTT. It is translated as CASSQLLADTQYF.